These T cell receptor beta chains were read from a single sample in a study of blood T cell repertoires in COVID-19. Only in-frame clones appear in the TCRdb table, and some are missing; sequencing was by immunoSEQ multiplex PCR. In the table there are around 71,000 clones, roughly 80% of which are singletons. Sample: peripheral blood. The receptor source for this set is an older man with acute or convalescent COVID-19. Each CDR3 is given with its conserved first and last residue. D genes are given only for firm matches. Clone size is stated in some rows and not others, as once, few, many or a class when expanded.

size	V	length	D	J	CDR3	DNA
.	TRBV10-3	14	.	TRBJ2-7	CAISEELGGYEQYF	TGTGCCATCAGTGAGGAGCTGGGGGGCTACGAGCAGTACTTC
.	TRBV6-5	14	TRBD1	TRBJ1-6	CASSPGQGSSPLHF	TGTGCCAGCAGTCCGGGACAGGGCAGTTCACCCCTCCACTTT
.	TRBV7-2	15	.	TRBJ1-1	CASSLMEGSLTEAFF	TGTGCCAGCAGCTTAATGGAGGGGTCCTTGACTGAAGCTTTCTTT
.	TRBV2	12	.	TRBJ2-1	CASSYTDNEQFF	TGTGCCAGCAGCTACACAGACAATGAGCAGTTCTTC
.	TRBV19	15	.	TRBJ1-2	CASSNQGSGDYGYTF	TGTGCCAGTAGCAACCAAGGAAGCGGGGACTATGGCTACACCTTC
few	TRBV6-1	15	TRBD1	TRBJ2-7	CASSEVTGDYYEQYF	TGTGCCAGCAGTGAAGTAACAGGGGATTACTACGAGCAGTACTTC
.	TRBV18	16	TRBD1	TRBJ1-5	CASSPGTGARNQPQHF	TGTGCCAGCTCACCTGGGACAGGGGCGCGCAATCAGCCCCAGCATTTT
.	TRBV5-1	15	.	TRBJ2-1	CASSLGQASEGEQFF	TGCGCCAGCAGCTTGGGACAGGCCTCTGAGGGAGAGCAGTTCTTC
.	TRBV7-3	15	TRBD2	TRBJ2-1	CASSILAGGPHGQFF	TGTGCCAGCAGCATTCTAGCGGGAGGCCCCCATGGGCAGTTCTTC
.	TRBV5-1	15	TRBD1	TRBJ1-5	CASSLGGQQNQPQHF	TGCGCCAGCAGCTTGGGGGGACAGCAGAATCAGCCCCAGCATTTT
.	TRBV19	15	TRBD2	TRBJ2-1	CASSAPGLTDNEQFF	TGTGCCAGTAGTGCTCCGGGACTAACGGACAATGAGCAGTTCTTC
.	TRBV5-4	16	TRBD1	TRBJ2-7	CASSLGGQAMGNEQYF	TGTGCCAGCAGCTTGGGGGGACAGGCCATGGGGAACGAGCAGTACTTC
.	TRBV10-1	13	.	TRBJ1-6	CASSDSSNSPLHF	TGCGCCAGCAGTGATTCTAGTAATTCACCCCTCCACTTT
.	TRBV7-3	15	TRBD2	TRBJ2-1	CASSSTSGRAPGQFF	TGTGCCAGCAGCTCGACTAGCGGGAGGGCCCCGGGGCAGTTCTTC
once	TRBV5-4	15	.	TRBJ2-2	CASSLDGKNTGELFF	TGTGCCAGCAGCTTGGACGGGAAAAACACCGGGGAGCTGTTTTTT
few	TRBV3-1/TRBV3-2	14	TRBD1	TRBJ1-1	CASSYGQGVTEAFF	TGTGCCAGCAGCTATGGACAGGGTGTCACTGAAGCTTTCTTT
.	TRBV5-4	16	.	TRBJ2-5	CASSSAWTTGQETQYF	TGTGCCAGCAGCTCCGCCTGGACAACCGGTCAAGAGACCCAGTACTTC
.	TRBV15	15	.	TRBJ2-7	CATSATRGTPSEQYF	TGTGCCACCAGCGCAACTAGGGGGACCCCTTCCGAGCAGTACTTC
.	TRBV19	15	.	TRBJ2-2	CASSIIAANTGELFF	TGTGCCAGTAGTATAATAGCGGCGAACACCGGGGAGCTGTTTTTT
.	TRBV28	14	TRBD2	TRBJ2-7	CASSSPSGAYEQYF	TGTGCCAGCAGTTCTCCTAGCGGTGCATACGAGCAGTACTTC
.	TRBV5-1	15	TRBD1	TRBJ1-3	CASSWGQESGNTIYF	TGCGCCAGCAGCTGGGGACAGGAGTCTGGAAACACCATATATTTT
.	TRBV5-1	15	TRBD2	TRBJ2-7	CASSWGLAGGYEQYF	TGCGCCAGCAGCTGGGGACTAGCGGGAGGATACGAGCAGTACTTC
.	TRBV28	15	TRBD1	TRBJ2-1	CASSRDRGPYNEQFF	TGTGCCAGCAGTCGGGACAGGGGGCCCTACAATGAGCAGTTCTTC
.	TRBV5-1	15	TRBD1	TRBJ1-2	CASSSTTGTNYGYTF	TGCGCCAGCAGCTCTACGACAGGGACCAACTATGGCTACACCTTC
.	TRBV9	15	.	TRBJ1-1	CASSVGGGENTEAFF	TGTGCCAGCAGCGTAGGCGGGGGCGAGAACACTGAAGCTTTCTTT
.	TRBV6-5	14	.	TRBJ2-1	CASRRDSTYNEQFF	TGTGCCAGCCGTCGGGACTCAACTTACAATGAGCAGTTCTTC
.	TRBV6-1	14	.	TRBJ2-7	CASSEAMNSYEQYF	TGTGCCAGCAGTGAAGCGATGAACAGCTACGAGCAGTACTTC
once	TRBV2	16	TRBD2	TRBJ2-3	CASALPTSGSSDTQYF	TGTGCCAGCGCCCTTCCGACTAGCGGGAGTTCTGATACGCAGTATTTT
.	TRBV15	12	TRBD1	TRBJ1-2	CATSKGAGGYTF	TGTGCCACCAGCAAGGGGGCGGGTGGCTACACCTTC
.	TRBV9	18	TRBD1	TRBJ2-1	CASSVGTGTVNAYNEQFF	TGTGCCAGCAGCGTAGGGACAGGGACAGTTAACGCCTACAATGAGCAGTTCTTC
.	TRBV30	16	.	TRBJ1-1	CAWRDRGQLMNTEAFF	TGTGCCTGGAGAGACCGCGGACAGCTCATGAACACTGAAGCTTTCTTT
.	TRBV7-6	14	TRBD1	TRBJ2-7	CASNTGTGATRQYF	TGTGCCAGCAACACCGGGACAGGTGCTACGAGGCAGTACTTC
.	TRBV7-6	16	TRBD1	TRBJ2-1	CASSPMTGSSYNEQFF	TGTGCCAGCAGCCCCATGACAGGGAGCTCCTACAATGAGCAGTTCTTC
.	TRBV6-1	15	TRBD2	TRBJ2-3	CASSEGPGRTDTQYF	TGTGCCAGTAGTGAAGGCCCCGGGAGGACAGATACGCAGTATTTT
.	TRBV9	14	.	TRBJ1-1	CASSVTGIGTEAFF	TGTGCCAGCAGCGTTACAGGGATCGGGACTGAAGCTTTCTTT
.	TRBV10-3	15	.	TRBJ1-1	CAISGQISMNTEAFF	TGTGCCATCAGTGGACAGATAAGTATGAACACTGAAGCTTTCTTT